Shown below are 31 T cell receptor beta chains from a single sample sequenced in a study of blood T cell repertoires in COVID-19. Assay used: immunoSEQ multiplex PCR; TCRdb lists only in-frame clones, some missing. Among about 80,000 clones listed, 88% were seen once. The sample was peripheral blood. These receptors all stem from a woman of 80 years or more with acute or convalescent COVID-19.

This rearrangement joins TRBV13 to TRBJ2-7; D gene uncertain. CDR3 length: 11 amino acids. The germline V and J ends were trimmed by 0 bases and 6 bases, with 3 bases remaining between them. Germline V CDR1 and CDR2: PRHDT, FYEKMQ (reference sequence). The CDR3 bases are TGTGCCAGCAGCTTAGGCCTCGAGCAGTACTTC. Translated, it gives CASSLGLEQYF.

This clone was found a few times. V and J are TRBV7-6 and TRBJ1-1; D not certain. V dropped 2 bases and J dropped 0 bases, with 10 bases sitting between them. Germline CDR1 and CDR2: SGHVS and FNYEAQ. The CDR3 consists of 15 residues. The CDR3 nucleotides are TGTGCCAGCAGCTTATTAGCGGAACTGAACACTGAAGCTTTCTTT. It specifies CASSLLAELNTEAFF. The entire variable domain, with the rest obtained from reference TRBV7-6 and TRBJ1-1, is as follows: GAGVSQSPRYKVTKRGQDVALRCDPISGHVSLYWYRQALGQGPEFLTYFNYEAQQDKSGLPNDRFSAERPEGSISTLTIQRTEQRDSAMYRCASSLLAELNTEAFFGQGTRLTVV.

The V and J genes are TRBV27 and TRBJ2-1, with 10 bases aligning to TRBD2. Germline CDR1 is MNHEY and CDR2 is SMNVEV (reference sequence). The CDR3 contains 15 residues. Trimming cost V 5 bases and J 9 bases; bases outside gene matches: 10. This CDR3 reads CASSVLSGRYGEQFF. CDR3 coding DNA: TGTGCCAGCAGTGTACTTAGCGGGAGGTATGGTGAGCAGTTCTTC.

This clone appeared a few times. The CDR3 sequence is CASSIEEVAPLHF. The CDR3, as DNA: TGTGCCAGTAGTATAGAAGAGGTCGCACCCCTCCACTTT. This chain connects TRBV19 to TRBJ1-6, with D unclear. Per the germline V gene, CDR1 is LNHDA and CDR2 is SQIVND (reference sequence). This CDR3 comprises 13 residues. V lost 0 bases and J 11 bases, leaving 8 bases between the germline ends.

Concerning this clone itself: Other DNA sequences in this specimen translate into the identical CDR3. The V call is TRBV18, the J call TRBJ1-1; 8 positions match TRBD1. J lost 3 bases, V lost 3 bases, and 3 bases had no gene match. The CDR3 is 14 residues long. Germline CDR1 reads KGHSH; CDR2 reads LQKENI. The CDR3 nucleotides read TGTGCCAGCTCACCTCTGACAGGGGACACTGAAGCTTTCTTT. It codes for CASSPLTGDTEAFF.

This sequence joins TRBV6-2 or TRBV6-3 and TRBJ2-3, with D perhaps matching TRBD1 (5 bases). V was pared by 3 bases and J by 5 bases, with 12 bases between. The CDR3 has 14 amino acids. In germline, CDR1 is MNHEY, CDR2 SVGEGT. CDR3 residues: CASSYRGRGDTQYF. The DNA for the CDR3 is TGTGCCAGCAGTTATCGAGGTAGGGGAGATACGCAGTATTTT.

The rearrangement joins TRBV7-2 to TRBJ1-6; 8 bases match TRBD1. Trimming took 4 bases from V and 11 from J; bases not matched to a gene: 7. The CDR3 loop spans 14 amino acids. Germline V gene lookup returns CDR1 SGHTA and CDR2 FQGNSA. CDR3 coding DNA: TGTGCCAGCAGCTCGGCAGGGGGCCTTCCACCCCTCCACTTT. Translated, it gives CASSSAGGLPPLHF. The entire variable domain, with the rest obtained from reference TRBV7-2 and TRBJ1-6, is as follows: GAGVSQSPSNKVTEKGKDVELRCDPISGHTALYWYRQSLGQGLEFLIYFQGNSAPDKSGLPSDRFSAERTGGSVSTLTIQRTQQEDSAVYLCASSSAGGLPPLHFGNGTRLTVT.

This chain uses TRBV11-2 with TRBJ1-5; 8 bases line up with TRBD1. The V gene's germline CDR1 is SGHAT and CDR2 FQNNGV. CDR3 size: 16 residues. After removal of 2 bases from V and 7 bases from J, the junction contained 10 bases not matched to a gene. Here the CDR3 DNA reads TGTGCCAGCAGCTTAACCCCAGGGGGCGCAGGGCAGCCCCAGCATTTT. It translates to CASSLTPGGAGQPQHF.

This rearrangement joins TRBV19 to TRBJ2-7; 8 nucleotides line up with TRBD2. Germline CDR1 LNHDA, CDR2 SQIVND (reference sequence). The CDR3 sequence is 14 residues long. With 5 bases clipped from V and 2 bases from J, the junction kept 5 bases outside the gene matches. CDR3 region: CASSSGGPAYEQYF. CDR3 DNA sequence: TGTGCCAGTAGTTCGGGAGGGCCGGCCTACGAGCAGTACTTC.

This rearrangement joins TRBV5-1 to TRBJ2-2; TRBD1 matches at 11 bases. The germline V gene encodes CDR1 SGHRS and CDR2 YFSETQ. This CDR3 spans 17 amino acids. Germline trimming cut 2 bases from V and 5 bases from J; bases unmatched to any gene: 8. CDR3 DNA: TGCGCCAGCAGCTTTGCCGCCGGGACAGGGGGAACCGGGGAGCTGTTTTTT. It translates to CASSFAAGTGGTGELFF.

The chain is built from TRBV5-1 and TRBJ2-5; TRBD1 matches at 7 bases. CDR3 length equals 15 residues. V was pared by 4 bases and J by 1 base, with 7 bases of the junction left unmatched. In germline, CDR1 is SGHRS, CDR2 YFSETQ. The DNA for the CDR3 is TGCGCCAGCAGCCGCTCGACAGGGAGCCAAGAGACCCAGTACTTC. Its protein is CASSRSTGSQETQYF.

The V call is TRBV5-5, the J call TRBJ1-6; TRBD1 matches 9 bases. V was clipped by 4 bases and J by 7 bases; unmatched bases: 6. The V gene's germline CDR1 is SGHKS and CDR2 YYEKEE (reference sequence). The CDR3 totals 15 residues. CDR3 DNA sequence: TGTGCCAGCAGCCCGACTACAGGGGGCAATTCACCCCTCCACTTT. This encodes CASSPTTGGNSPLHF.

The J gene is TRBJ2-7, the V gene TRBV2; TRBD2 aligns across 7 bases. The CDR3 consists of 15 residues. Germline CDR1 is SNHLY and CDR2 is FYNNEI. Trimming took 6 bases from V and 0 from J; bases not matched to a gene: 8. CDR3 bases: TGTGCCAGCAGCGACCCGGGGAGGGTCTCCTACGAGCAGTACTTC. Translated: CASSDPGRVSYEQYF. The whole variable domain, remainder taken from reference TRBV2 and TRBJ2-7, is EPEVTQTPSHQVTQMGQEVILRCVPISNHLYFYWYRQILGQKVEFLVSFYNNEISEKSEIFDDQFSVERPDGSNFTLKIRSTKLEDSAMYFCASSDPGRVSYEQYFGPGTRLTVT.

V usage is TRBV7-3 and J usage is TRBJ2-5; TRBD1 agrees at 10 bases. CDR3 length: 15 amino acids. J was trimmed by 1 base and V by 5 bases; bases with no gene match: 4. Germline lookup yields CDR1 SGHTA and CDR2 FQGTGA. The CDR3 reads CASSAGTGAQETQYF. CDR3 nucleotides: TGTGCCAGCAGCGCCGGGACAGGGGCCCAAGAGACCCAGTACTTC.

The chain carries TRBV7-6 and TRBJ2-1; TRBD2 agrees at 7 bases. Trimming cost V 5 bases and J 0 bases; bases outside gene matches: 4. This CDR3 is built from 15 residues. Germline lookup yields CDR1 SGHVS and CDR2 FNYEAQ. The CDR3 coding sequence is TGTGCCAGCAGCCGGGACTACAGCTCCTACAATGAGCAGTTCTTC. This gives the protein CASSRDYSSYNEQFF.

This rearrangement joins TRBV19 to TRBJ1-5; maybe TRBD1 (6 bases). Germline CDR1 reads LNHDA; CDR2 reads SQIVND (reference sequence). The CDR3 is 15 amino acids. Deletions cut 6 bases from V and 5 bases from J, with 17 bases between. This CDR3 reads CASSPGGGWYQPQHF. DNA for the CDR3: TGTGCCAGTAGCCCCGGGGGGGGCTGGTATCAGCCCCAGCATTTT.

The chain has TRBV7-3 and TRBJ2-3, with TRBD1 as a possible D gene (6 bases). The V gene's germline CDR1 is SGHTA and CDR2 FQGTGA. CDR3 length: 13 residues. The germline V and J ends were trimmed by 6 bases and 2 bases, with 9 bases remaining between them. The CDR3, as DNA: TGTGCCAGCAGTCGGGACACCACAGATACGCAGTATTTT. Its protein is CASSRDTTDTQYF.

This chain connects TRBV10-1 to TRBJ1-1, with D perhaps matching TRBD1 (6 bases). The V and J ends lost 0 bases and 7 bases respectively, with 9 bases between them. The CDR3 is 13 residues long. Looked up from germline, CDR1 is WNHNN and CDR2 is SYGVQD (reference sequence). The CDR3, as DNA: TGCGCCAGCAGTGAGTCGGGGGGGCGTGAAGCTTTCTTT. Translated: CASSESGGREAFF.

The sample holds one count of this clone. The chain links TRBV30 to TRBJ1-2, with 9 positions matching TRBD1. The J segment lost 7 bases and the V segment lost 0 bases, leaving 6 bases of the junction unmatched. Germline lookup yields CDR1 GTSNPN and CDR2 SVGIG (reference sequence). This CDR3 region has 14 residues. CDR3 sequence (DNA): TGTGCCTGGAGTGTAGGACAGGGGAGTAGTGGCTACACCTTC. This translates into CAWSVGQGSSGYTF.

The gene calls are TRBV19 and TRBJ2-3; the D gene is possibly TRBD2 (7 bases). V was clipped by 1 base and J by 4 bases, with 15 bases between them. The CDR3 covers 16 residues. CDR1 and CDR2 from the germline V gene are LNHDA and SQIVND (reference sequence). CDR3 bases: TGTGCCAGTAGTATAGCTCGGGGGGCGCTGGCAGATACGCAGTATTTT. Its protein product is CASSIARGALADTQYF.

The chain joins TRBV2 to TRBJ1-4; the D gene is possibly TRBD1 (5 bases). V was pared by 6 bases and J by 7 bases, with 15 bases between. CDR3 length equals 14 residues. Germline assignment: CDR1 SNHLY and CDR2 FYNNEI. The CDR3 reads CASRASDSSEKLFF. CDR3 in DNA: TGTGCCAGCAGGGCGTCTGACAGCTCTGAAAAACTGTTTTTT.

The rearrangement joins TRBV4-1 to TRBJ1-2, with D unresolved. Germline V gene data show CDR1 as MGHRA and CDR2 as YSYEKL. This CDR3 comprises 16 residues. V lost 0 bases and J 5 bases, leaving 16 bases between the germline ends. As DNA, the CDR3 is TGCGCCAGCAGCCAAGATGGGAGGTTAGACTTTTATGGCTACACCTTC. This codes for CASSQDGRLDFYGYTF.

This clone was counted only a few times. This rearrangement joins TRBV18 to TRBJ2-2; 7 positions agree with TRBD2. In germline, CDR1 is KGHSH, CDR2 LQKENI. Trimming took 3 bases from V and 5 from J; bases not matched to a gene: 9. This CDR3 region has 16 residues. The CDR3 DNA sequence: TGTGCCAGCTCACCGATGGCTAGCGGAGCTACCGGGGAGCTGTTTTTT. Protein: CASSPMASGATGELFF.

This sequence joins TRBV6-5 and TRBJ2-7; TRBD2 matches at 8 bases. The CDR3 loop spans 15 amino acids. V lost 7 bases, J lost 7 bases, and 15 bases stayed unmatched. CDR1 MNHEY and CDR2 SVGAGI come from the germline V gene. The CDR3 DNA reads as TGTGCCAGCACCGGCGGCGGGAGGTCCCAGAGGGAGCAGTACTTC. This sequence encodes CASTGGGRSQREQYF.

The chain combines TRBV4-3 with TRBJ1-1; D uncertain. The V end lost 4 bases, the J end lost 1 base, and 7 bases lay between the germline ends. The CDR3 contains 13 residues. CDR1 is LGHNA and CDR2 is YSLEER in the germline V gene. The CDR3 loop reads CASSRTRNTEAFF. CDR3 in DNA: TGCGCCAGCAGCCGAACAAGGAACACTGAAGCTTTCTTT.

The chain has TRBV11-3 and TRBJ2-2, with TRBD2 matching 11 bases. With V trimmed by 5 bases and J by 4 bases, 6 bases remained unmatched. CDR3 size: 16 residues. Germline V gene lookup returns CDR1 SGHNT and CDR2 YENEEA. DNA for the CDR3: TGTGCCAGCAGCCCCTATAGCGGGGGGGTCACCGGGGAGCTGTTTTTT. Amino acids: CASSPYSGGVTGELFF.

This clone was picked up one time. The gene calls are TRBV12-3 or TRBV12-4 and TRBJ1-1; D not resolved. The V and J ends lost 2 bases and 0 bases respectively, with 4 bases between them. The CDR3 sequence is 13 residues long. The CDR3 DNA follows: TGTGCCAGCAGTTTAAAGCTGAACACTGAAGCTTTCTTT. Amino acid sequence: CASSLKLNTEAFF.

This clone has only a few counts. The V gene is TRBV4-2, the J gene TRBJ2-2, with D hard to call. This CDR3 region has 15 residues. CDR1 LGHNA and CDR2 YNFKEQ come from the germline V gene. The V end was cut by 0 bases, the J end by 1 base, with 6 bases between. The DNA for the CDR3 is TGTGCCAGCAGCCAAGAGAGCATGAACACCGGGGAGCTGTTTTTT. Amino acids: CASSQESMNTGELFF.

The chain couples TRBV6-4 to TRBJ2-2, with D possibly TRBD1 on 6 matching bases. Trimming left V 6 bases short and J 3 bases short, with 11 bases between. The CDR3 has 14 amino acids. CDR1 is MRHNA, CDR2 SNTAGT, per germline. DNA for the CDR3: TGTGCCAGCAGCCAGGACAGCTACACCGGGGAGCTGTTTTTT. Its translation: CASSQDSYTGELFF.

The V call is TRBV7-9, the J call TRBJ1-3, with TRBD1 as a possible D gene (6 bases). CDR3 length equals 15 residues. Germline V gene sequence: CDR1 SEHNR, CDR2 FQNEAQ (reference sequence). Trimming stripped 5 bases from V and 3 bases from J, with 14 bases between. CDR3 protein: CASSISTGSGNTIYF. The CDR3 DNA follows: TGTGCCAGCAGCATATCGACAGGCAGTGGAAACACCATATATTTT. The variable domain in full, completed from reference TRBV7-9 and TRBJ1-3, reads DTGVSQNPRHKITKRGQNVTFRCDPISEHNRLYWYRQTLGQGPEFLTYFQNEAQLEKSRLLSDRFSAERPKGSFSTLEIQRTEQGDSAMYLCASSISTGSGNTIYFGEGSWLTVV.

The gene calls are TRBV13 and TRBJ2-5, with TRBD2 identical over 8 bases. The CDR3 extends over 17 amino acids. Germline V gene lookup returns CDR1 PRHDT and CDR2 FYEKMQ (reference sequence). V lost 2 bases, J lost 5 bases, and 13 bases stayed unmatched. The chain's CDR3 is CASSLPLLAEGRETQYF. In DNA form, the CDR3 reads TGTGCCAGCAGCTTACCTCTACTAGCGGAGGGCCGGGAGACCCAGTACTTC. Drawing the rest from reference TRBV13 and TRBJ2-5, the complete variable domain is AAGVIQSPRHLIKEKRETATLKCYPIPRHDTVYWYQQGPGQDPQFLISFYEKMQSDKGSIPDRFSAQQFSDYHSELNMSSLELGDSALYFCASSLPLLAEGRETQYFGPGTRLLVL.